What follows describes a single TCR beta chain. The antigen remains unidentified. Individuals having autoimmune disease history or systemic immunosuppression were not enrolled. The sampling schedule covered blood at baseline, cycle 4 day 1, and cycle 7 day 1. These data are taken from a study of OX40 agonist ivuxolimab in advanced cancers. Study results and caveats: More expanded clones were found, on average, in CD8+ than in CD4+ T cells.

There are 14 residues in the CDR3. Germline loops: CDR1 LNHDA, CDR2 SQIVND (reference sequence). Losses at the gene ends were 7 bases for V and 8 bases for J; bases not matched to a gene: 9. The assay was immunoSEQ multiplex PCR, and TCRdb's table has in-frame clones only and misses some. The repertoire holds tens of thousands of clones, with around 90% as singletons. The chain couples TRBV19 to TRBJ2-1; 9 bases agree with TRBD2. This TCR was sampled from an adult with an advanced solid tumor such as melanoma, head and neck, liver or kidney cancer. The material sequenced was CD4+ or CD8+ T cells sorted from blood, taken in a trial of the OX40 agonist ivuxolimab. DNA for the CDR3: TGTGCCAGTAATCAATTTACTAGCGGGCATGAGCAGTTCTTC. Encoded protein: CASNQFTSGHEQFF.